The 31 T cell receptor beta chains below come from one sample, sequenced in a study of relationships among human T cell subsets. CD4+ cells were positively selected first, then anti-CD25 beads isolated CD4+CD25+ regulatory T cells. From mRNA, alpha and beta CDR3 regions were amplified using semiquantitative ARM-PCR. In ARM-PCR, communal superprimers followed tagged nested gene-specific primers for exponential amplification. TCRdb re-derived calls from the multiplex PCR reads in MiXCR, one entry per CDR3 protein. The data hold fewer than 15,000 distinct CDR3 sequences, with about 55% observed a single time. Sequenced material: Tregs sorted from blood. Source of these receptors: a man aged 40-50 years in good health.

The chain employs TRBV3-1 and TRBJ2-6; D gene ambiguous. Germline CDR1 and CDR2: LGHDT and YNNKEL (reference sequence). The CDR3 has 15 residues. Trimming pared 1 base from V and 0 bases from J, leaving 4 bases between. The CDR3 spells CASSQVRSGANVLTF. The CDR3 DNA reads TGTGCCAGCAGCCAAGTCCGCTCTGGGGCCAACGTCCTGACTTTC.

In its sample, this clonotype was seen a few times. The chain couples TRBV20-1 to TRBJ2-5, with a weak D call TRBD2 (6 bases). This CDR3 region has 18 residues. The ends were cut back, 6 bases at V and 2 bases at J, with 28 bases in the middle. CDR1 and CDR2 (germline): DFQATT, SNEGSKA (reference sequence). CDR3 region: CSAPTGAGTTPIQETQYF. The CDR3 region has the DNA TGCAGTGCCCCCACCGGAGCGGGCACGACGCCGATACAAGAGACCCAGTACTTC.

V is TRBV19 and J is TRBJ2-7; D is uncertain. Germline CDR1 reads LNHDA; CDR2 reads SQIVND (reference sequence). V lost 4 bases and J 5 bases, leaving 15 bases between the germline ends. The CDR3 is 14 amino acids. The CDR3 sequence: CASSTEHSKDEQYF. In DNA form, the CDR3 reads TGTGCCAGTAGTACCGAACACTCCAAAGACGAGCAGTACTTC.

The gene calls are TRBV5-1 and TRBJ1-2; no reliable D call. The ends were cut back, 0 bases at V and 6 bases at J, with 12 bases in the middle. CDR1 SGHRS and CDR2 YFSETQ come from the germline V gene. This CDR3 region has 14 residues. CDR3 loop: CASSLASNGHGYTF. CDR3 DNA sequence: TGCGCCAGCAGCTTGGCCTCGAACGGACATGGCTACACCTTC. Supplemented by reference TRBV5-1 and TRBJ1-2, the full variable domain reads KAGVTQTPRYLIKTRGQQVTLSCSPISGHRSVSWYQQTPGQGLQFLFEYFSETQRNKGNFPGRFSGRQFSNSRSEMNVSTLELGDSALYLCASSLASNGHGYTFGSGTRLTVV.

This clonotype was counted a single time. V and J are TRBV5-1 and TRBJ2-3, with unresolved D. The CDR3 loop spans 14 amino acids. Per the germline V gene, CDR1 is SGHRS and CDR2 is YFSETQ. Trimming shortened V by 2 bases and J by 0 bases, and 7 bases separated the two germline ends. The CDR3 region is CASSFTTSTDTQYF. The CDR3 coding sequence is TGCGCCAGCAGCTTCACGACTAGCACAGATACGCAGTATTTT.

This chain uses TRBV27 with TRBJ2-4; D gene uncertain. Germline V lookup: CDR1 MNHEY, CDR2 SMNVEV (reference sequence). V shed 5 bases and J shed 5 bases, with 13 bases lying between them. This CDR3 is built from 14 residues. CDR3 residues: CASSSRQFQNIQYF. The CDR3 DNA sequence: TGTGCCAGCAGTAGTAGACAATTCCAAAACATTCAGTACTTC.

The chain carries TRBV11-2 and TRBJ1-2; TRBD1 matches 8 bases. CDR1 is SGHAT and CDR2 is FQNNGV in the germline V gene. The CDR3 runs 13 residues. The V segment lost 4 bases and the J segment 6 bases; nucleotides outside the gene matches: 4. CDR3 region: CASSSRTGNGYTF. The CDR3 nucleotides read TGTGCCAGCAGCTCACGGACAGGGAATGGCTACACCTTC.

This clonotype was counted a single time. The chain is built from TRBV20-1 and TRBJ2-1, with 8 positions matching TRBD2. Looked up from germline, CDR1 is DFQATT and CDR2 is SNEGSKA (reference sequence). The CDR3 contains 17 residues. Trimming at V came to 0 bases and at J to 1 base, leaving 8 bases not matched to a gene. The CDR3 DNA reads TGCAGTGCTAGAGATAGGAAGCGGGGGCTATCCTACAATGAGCAGTTCTTC. Protein sequence: CSARDRKRGLSYNEQFF.

The rearrangement uses TRBV7-8 and TRBJ2-7; 7 bases are a match to TRBD1. After removal of 5 bases from V and 3 bases from J, the junction contained 4 bases not matched to a gene. Germline assignment: CDR1 SGHVS and CDR2 FQNEAQ. The CDR3 length is 13 residues. The CDR3, as DNA: TGTGCCAGCAGCCAGGGACAGATCTACGAGCAGTACTTC. Its protein product is CASSQGQIYEQYF. Full variable domain (missing parts from reference TRBV7-8 and TRBJ2-7): GAGVSQSPRYKVAKRGQDVALRCDPISGHVSLFWYQQALGQGPEFLTYFQNEAQLDKSGLPSDRFFAERPEGSVSTLKIQRTQQEDSAVYLCASSQGQIYEQYFGPGTRLTVT.

The rearrangement links TRBV20-1 to TRBJ2-7; 11 bases are a match to TRBD2. The V gene's germline CDR1 is DFQATT and CDR2 SNEGSKA (reference sequence). Trimming at V came to 2 bases and at J to 7 bases, leaving 1 base not matched to a gene. The CDR3 has 12 residues. CDR3: CSARTSGGEQYF. The CDR3 DNA is TGCAGTGCTAGAACTAGCGGGGGTGAGCAGTACTTC.

For the CDR3, the DNA is TGTGCCAGCGGGACAGGTCCGGCTGGGGCCAACGTCCTGACTTTC. Translating it yields CASGTGPAGANVLTF. The chain employs TRBV6-1 and TRBJ2-6; 8 positions match TRBD1. The CDR3 is made up of 15 amino acids. After removal of 8 bases from V and 2 bases from J, the junction contained 5 bases not matched to a gene. CDR1 MNHNS and CDR2 SASEGT come from the germline V gene.

This clonotype was counted a single time. The chain joins TRBV28 to TRBJ1-2; possible D gene TRBD1, 5 bases. The CDR3 consists of 14 residues. The germline V gene has CDR1 MDHEN and CDR2 SYDVKM. V was clipped by 3 bases and J by 3 bases, with 11 bases between them. CDR3 sequence reads: CASSLAGAYYGYTF. CDR3 DNA sequence: TGTGCCAGCAGTTTGGCCGGGGCCTACTATGGCTACACCTTC.

This clonotype showed up just a few times. The V gene is TRBV5-1, the J gene TRBJ1-3; D is ambiguous. Germline loops: CDR1 SGHRS, CDR2 YFSETQ. Trimming removed 3 bases from V and 1 base from J, with 14 bases in between. This CDR3 spans 16 amino acids. The CDR3, as DNA: TGCGCCAGCAGCTCGAACCCCAGGTATTCTGGAAACACCATATATTTT. It translates to CASSSNPRYSGNTIYF.

This clonotype was seen more than once but under ten times. The CDR3 loop is CASTTAGSGNTIYF. The CDR3 DNA sequence: TGTGCCAGCACCACGGCAGGGTCTGGAAACACCATATATTTT. This sequence joins TRBV28 and TRBJ1-3, with a tentative D call TRBD1 (5 bases). This CDR3 has 14 amino acids. The germline V and J ends were trimmed by 7 bases and 1 base, with 11 bases remaining between them. Germline V lookup: CDR1 MDHEN, CDR2 SYDVKM.

In nucleotides, the CDR3 is TGTGCCAGCAATCAGGGCGCAGGACCCCCTTATGGCTACACCTTC. It specifies CASNQGAGPPYGYTF. The chain recombines TRBV2 with TRBJ1-2, with TRBD1 as a possible D gene (5 bases). Deletions cut 7 bases from V and 5 bases from J, with 20 bases between. The CDR3 is made up of 15 amino acids. CDR1 is SNHLY, CDR2 FYNNEI, per germline.

The genes are TRBV6-4 and TRBJ2-2, with 8 nucleotides matching TRBD2. Losses at the gene ends were 6 bases for V and 2 bases for J; bases not matched to a gene: 2. Per the germline V gene, CDR1 is MRHNA and CDR2 is SNTAGT. This CDR3 has 14 residues. CDR3 DNA sequence: TGTGCCAGCAGAGCGGGAGTAAACACCGGGGAGCTGTTTTTT. Protein product: CASRAGVNTGELFF.

This clonotype showed up just a few times. The chain employs TRBV21-1 and TRBJ2-1; TRBD1 reflects the table's D call only, with no check against the DNA. TRBV21-1 is annotated as a pseudogene. This CDR3 spans 17 amino acids. CDR3: CASSPQGGSIINNEQFF. The CDR3 DNA sequence: TGTGCCAGCAGCCCTCAAGGGGGCTCGATAATAAACAATGAGCAGTTCTTC.

V and J are TRBV2 and TRBJ2-1; D is unclear. Germline V gene sequence: CDR1 SNHLY, CDR2 FYNNEI. The CDR3 spans 12 residues. V gave up 1 base and J gave up 8 bases, with 6 bases separating them. CDR3 residues: CASSEEADEQFF. DNA of the CDR3: TGTGCCAGCAGTGAAGAGGCCGATGAGCAGTTCTTC.

This clonotype was seen more than once but under ten times. The chain has TRBV12-3 or TRBV12-4 and TRBJ2-1; 8 positions agree with TRBD2. The V gene end was trimmed by 7 bases and the J gene end by 5 bases; junction bases not matched to a gene: 19. This CDR3 region has 18 residues. Here the CDR3 DNA reads TGTGCCAGCACCCTAGGGGGGTTAGCGGGACCAACCCACAATGAGCAGTTCTTC. This gives the protein CASTLGGLAGPTHNEQFF.

The V and J genes are TRBV2 and TRBJ2-3; TRBD2 matches at 7 bases. The V gene's germline CDR1 is SNHLY and CDR2 FYNNEI. The length of the CDR3 is 16 residues. The V gene end was trimmed by 2 bases and the J gene end by 1 base; junction bases not matched to a gene: 6. CDR3 sequence: CASSERRERGTDTQYF. Written as DNA, the CDR3 is TGTGCCAGCAGTGAAAGGCGGGAGAGGGGCACAGATACGCAGTATTTT.

This clonotype was seen more than once but under ten times. The CDR3: CASSKVPGGCNQPQHF. The CDR3, as DNA: TGTGCCAGCAGCAAAGTTCCAGGGGGCTGCAATCAGCCCCAGCATTTT. The chain employs TRBV21-1 and TRBJ1-5; TRBD1 is the table's D call, not checked against the DNA. TRBV21-1 counts as a pseudogene. This CDR3 is built from 16 residues.

This clonotype was detected only a few times. The chain carries TRBV12-3 or TRBV12-4 and TRBJ2-3, with no clear D. This CDR3 is 14 amino acids long. Trimming took 5 bases from V and 7 from J, leaving 16 bases between them. The DNA for the CDR3 is TGTGCCAGCAGTCCTGGAGTTTCTGCCCATACGCAGTATTTT. The encoded protein is CASSPGVSAHTQYF.

The rearrangement links TRBV11-2 to TRBJ2-7, with D hard to call. CDR3 length: 12 residues. V was shortened by 5 bases and J by 4 bases, with 9 bases between the two germline ends. CDR1 is SGHAT, CDR2 FQNNGV, per germline. CDR3: CASSLQTYEQYF. DNA for the CDR3: TGTGCCAGCAGCCTCCAGACTTACGAGCAGTACTTC.

V usage is TRBV20-1 and J usage is TRBJ2-7, with 10 bases matching TRBD1. With V trimmed by 2 bases and J by 3 bases, 7 bases remained unmatched. Germline V gives CDR1 DFQATT, CDR2 SNEGSKA (reference sequence). This CDR3 contains 15 residues. CDR3 bases: TGCAGTGCTAGAACCCGATGGACAGGGGGCTACGAGCAGTACTTC. Translation gives CSARTRWTGGYEQYF.

This clonotype has just a few counts. The chain recombines TRBV12-3 or TRBV12-4 with TRBJ2-7; D may be TRBD2 (6 bases). V was pared by 5 bases and J by 2 bases, with 16 bases between. The CDR3 consists of 15 residues. The CDR3 loop is CASSREGGATYEQYF. The CDR3 DNA follows: TGTGCCAGCAGTCGTGAAGGCGGGGCCACCTACGAGCAGTACTTC.

This clonotype was counted a few times. The chain combines TRBV10-3 with TRBJ1-2, with 7 bases lining up with TRBD1. Germline CDR1 is ENHRY and CDR2 is SYGVKD. The V segment lost 6 bases and the J segment 5 bases; nucleotides outside the gene matches: 6. The CDR3 has 13 residues. CDR3 sequence reads: CAISLQGMYGYTF. The CDR3 DNA reads as TGTGCCATCAGCCTACAGGGGATGTATGGCTACACCTTC.

The genes are TRBV6-6 and TRBJ1-5; D is unclear. The CDR3 has 14 amino acids. CDR1 MNHNY and CDR2 SVGAGI come from the germline V gene (reference sequence). V shed 6 bases and J shed 0 bases, with 9 bases lying between them. CDR3 residues: CASSDDNSNQPQHF. The CDR3 nucleotides are TGTGCCAGCAGCGACGACAATAGCAATCAGCCCCAGCATTTT.

This clonotype was picked up a small number of times. V is TRBV5-1 and J is TRBJ2-1, with 7 bases lining up with TRBD1. J lost 3 bases, V lost 0 bases, and 0 bases had no gene match. The V gene's germline CDR1 is SGHRS and CDR2 YFSETQ. The CDR3 has 14 residues. In nucleotides, the CDR3 is TGCGCCAGCAGCTTGGGGGACAGCTACAATGAGCAGTTCTTC. Amino acid sequence: CASSLGDSYNEQFF.

The gene calls are TRBV7-9 and TRBJ2-1, with D perhaps matching TRBD1 or TRBD2 (5 bases each). Germline loops: CDR1 SEHNR, CDR2 FQNEAQ (reference sequence). The V end was cut by 3 bases, the J end by 13 bases, with 16 bases between. The CDR3 totals 13 residues. CDR3: CASSFLLGENQFF. The CDR3 DNA sequence: TGTGCCAGCAGCTTTCTCCTAGGGGAGAATCAGTTCTTC.

By sample share, this clonotype is medium-sized. The DNA of the CDR3 is TGTGCCAGCAGCTATTCGCCCGGACAGGGGTACACTGAAGCTTTCTTT. Amino acids: CASSYSPGQGYTEAFF. This chain uses TRBV11-2 with TRBJ1-1, with TRBD1 matching over 9 bases. The length of the CDR3 is 16 residues. Germline V lookup: CDR1 SGHAT, CDR2 FQNNGV. V lost 4 bases and J lost 3; bases outside the gene matches: 9.

Only a few counts were recorded for this clonotype. The chain combines TRBV29-1 with TRBJ2-7, with TRBD2 identical over 7 bases. The CDR3 runs to 14 residues. The ends lost 7 bases at V and 0 bases at J; junction bases unmatched: 9. Germline-derived CDR1 and CDR2 are SQVTM and ANQGSEA. The CDR3 DNA follows: TGCAGCGGTCGGAGGGAGGGCCCCTCCTACGAGCAGTACTTC. This codes for CSGRREGPSYEQYF.